This is a list of T cell receptor beta chains from one sample in a study of blood T cell repertoires in COVID-19. Here immunoSEQ multiplex PCR was the method, and the copy in TCRdb shows in-frame clones only, minus some. The top ten clones hold roughly 10% of a sample with 220,000 or so clones, around 87% of them seen once. The sequencing sample was made of peripheral blood. These receptors all come from a woman aged 45 to 65 with COVID-19, enrolled during active disease. Each CDR3 is given with its conserved first and last residue. The order of the fields is D gene, V gene, J gene, CDR3 length, CDR3 DNA, CDR3 protein. The D gene is left open where the match is weak.

d_gene: .; v_gene: TRBV5-1; j_gene: TRBJ2-3; len: 14; CDR3nt: TGCGCCAGCAGCTTGGACAGAAACACAGATACGCAGTATTTT; CDR3aa: CASSLDRNTDTQYF
d_gene: TRBD2; v_gene: TRBV12-5; j_gene: TRBJ2-1; len: 13; CDR3nt: TGTGCTAGTGGAACAGCGGGGCTTAATGAGCAGTTCTTC; CDR3aa: CASGTAGLNEQFF
d_gene: TRBD2; v_gene: TRBV5-1; j_gene: TRBJ2-5; len: 16; CDR3nt: TGCGCCAGCAGCCCCGGGACTAGTACAGGTGGTGGGACCCAGTACTTC; CDR3aa: CASSPGTSTGGGTQYF
d_gene: TRBD1; v_gene: TRBV19; j_gene: TRBJ2-2; len: 16; CDR3nt: TGTGCCAGTAGTTCGTTGACAGGGGGTAACACCGGGGAGCTGTTTTTT; CDR3aa: CASSSLTGGNTGELFF
d_gene: .; v_gene: TRBV2; j_gene: TRBJ1-2; len: 15; CDR3nt: TGTGCCAGCAGTGAAAACCACAGAGCTAACTATGGCTACACCTTC; CDR3aa: CASSENHRANYGYTF
d_gene: TRBD1; v_gene: TRBV11-2; j_gene: TRBJ2-7; len: 19; CDR3nt: TGTGCCAGCAGCTCCATTGGGCCGCGTCCCCGGGACAGAGCCTACGAGCAGTACTTC; CDR3aa: CASSSIGPRPRDRAYEQYF
d_gene: TRBD2; v_gene: TRBV30; j_gene: TRBJ2-1; len: 15; CDR3nt: TGTGCCTGGAGCCCCTTAGCGGGGGCCTACAATGAGCAGTTCTTC; CDR3aa: CAWSPLAGAYNEQFF
d_gene: .; v_gene: TRBV28; j_gene: TRBJ1-5; len: 13; CDR3nt: TGTGCCAGCGGGACTCTTAGCAATCAGCCCCAGCATTTT; CDR3aa: CASGTLSNQPQHF
d_gene: TRBD1; v_gene: TRBV28; j_gene: TRBJ2-7; len: 14; CDR3nt: TGTGCCAGCAGTTTCGGGACAGGGGGCTACGAGCAGTACTTC; CDR3aa: CASSFGTGGYEQYF
d_gene: .; v_gene: TRBV6-1; j_gene: TRBJ1-5; len: 17; CDR3nt: TGTGCCAGCAGTGAAAGGGGGGGTATTGGTAGCAATCAGCCCCAGCATTTT; CDR3aa: CASSERGGIGSNQPQHF
d_gene: TRBD1; v_gene: TRBV28; j_gene: TRBJ1-4; len: 18; CDR3nt: TGTGCCAGCAGACGAACGGGACAGGGGGTGTTCGGGCTGAAAAAACTGTTTTTT; CDR3aa: CASRRTGQGVFGLKKLFF
d_gene: .; v_gene: TRBV3-1/TRBV3-2; j_gene: TRBJ2-3; len: 15; CDR3nt: TGTGCCAGCAGCCAAGATGGGGCGGCGCCCCGGAGAGGGTATTTT; CDR3aa: CASSQDGAAPRRGYF
d_gene: TRBD1; v_gene: TRBV30; j_gene: TRBJ1-3; len: 14; CDR3nt: TGTGCCTGGCGGGACAGATACTCTGGAAACACCATATATTTT; CDR3aa: CAWRDRYSGNTIYF